This is a list of T cell receptor beta chains from one sample in a study of blood T cell repertoires in COVID-19. The method was immunoSEQ multiplex PCR; TCRdb's version includes in-frame clones alone and lacks a portion of them. This sample has some 260,000 clones, with under 90% found just once. Sequenced sample: peripheral blood. These receptor sequences come from a woman aged 18-29 years with acute or convalescent COVID-19. The CDR3 runs from the conserved cysteine through the conserved F or W. The D gene is left open where the match is weak. Some rows mark clone size as missing; the rest say once, few, many or name a class of expanded clone.

j_call clone_size d_call v_call cdr3_nt cdr3_aa
TRBJ2-3 . TRBD2 TRBV5-1 TGCGCCAGCAGCGCCGACGGGACTAGCGGGACTGATACGCAGTATTTT CASSADGTSGTDTQYF
TRBJ1-5 few TRBD1 TRBV2 TGTGCCAGCAGTGAAGCGCTAGGGACAGGGCAGCCCCAGCATTTT CASSEALGTGQPQHF
TRBJ2-1 . TRBD2 TRBV19 TGTGCCAGTAGTACAAGCGGGAGTATCTCCTACAATGAGCAGTTCTTC CASSTSGSISYNEQFF
TRBJ2-7 . TRBD2 TRBV15 TGTGCCACCAGCAGTGGAGGACTAGCGGGGTCCTACGAGCAGTACTTC CATSSGGLAGSYEQYF
TRBJ2-7 . TRBD2 TRBV4-1 TGCGCCAGCAGCCCCGGAGTGGGCGGGAGAAAGTACGAGCAGTACTTC CASSPGVGGRKYEQYF
TRBJ2-3 . . TRBV27 TGTGCCAGCAACAGGGTGGCGGGAGAGTTAGCAGATACGCAGTATTTT CASNRVAGELADTQYF
TRBJ2-7 . TRBD1 TRBV9 TGTGCCAGCAGCGTAGAAGCGGGACAGGGGGCCTACGAGCAGTACTTC CASSVEAGQGAYEQYF
TRBJ2-3 . TRBD2 TRBV10-3 TGTGCCATCAACGAAAAAGTAGAAGCGGGAACAGATACGCAGTATTTT CAINEKVEAGTDTQYF
TRBJ2-7 . TRBD1 TRBV28 TGTGCCAGCAGGCGACAGGGGCGGCAGTACTTC CASRRQGRQYF
TRBJ1-2 once TRBD1 TRBV6-5 TGTGCCAGCAGCCCGGGACAGGGAGTGGGTGGCTACACCTTC CASSPGQGVGGYTF
TRBJ2-5 . TRBD1 TRBV13 TGTGCCAGCAGCTCGGGACAGGGCCAAGAGACCCAGTACTTC CASSSGQGQETQYF
TRBJ1-1 . TRBD1 TRBV7-2 TGTGCCAGCAGCTTAGGAGGGACAGGGGGCACTGAAGCTTTCTTT CASSLGGTGGTEAFF
TRBJ2-2 . TRBD2 TRBV19 TGTGCCAGTAGTGGGGGGAGGACTAGGGCGAACACCGGGGAGCTGTTTTTT CASSGGRTRANTGELFF
TRBJ2-7 once TRBD2 TRBV7-9 TGTGCCAGCAGCTTAATACCGAGCGGGAGCTACGAGCAGTACTTC CASSLIPSGSYEQYF
TRBJ1-2 few . TRBV19 TGTGCCAGCGAAACGACAGCCCGGGCCGTATATGGCTACACCTTC CASETTARAVYGYTF
TRBJ2-3 . . TRBV5-1 TGCGCCAGCAGCTTGTCGGGCAGGGGCACAGATACGCAGTATTTT CASSLSGRGTDTQYF
TRBJ2-7 . TRBD2 TRBV18 TGTGCCAGCTCACCACTTCGCGGCGGGAGCGACTACGAGCAGTACTTC CASSPLRGGSDYEQYF
TRBJ1-5 . TRBD1 TRBV23-1 TGCGCCAGCAGTCTCCAAAGGACAGGGTGTCAGCCCCAGCATTTT CASSLQRTGCQPQHF
TRBJ1-2 . . TRBV28 TGTGCCAGCAGTTTTATTGGGCAGTCTATGAGTGGCTACACCTTC CASSFIGQSMSGYTF
TRBJ1-1 . . TRBV19 TGTGCCAGTTTCTGGGCCGCAGAAGCTTTCTTT CASFWAAEAFF
TRBJ2-7 . . TRBV12-3/TRBV12-4 TGTGCCAGCAGTTTCGACGAGGTCTACGAGCAGTACTTC CASSFDEVYEQYF
TRBJ2-3 . . TRBV2 TGTGCCAGCATCCAGGGTTCCACAGATACGCAGTATTTT CASIQGSTDTQYF
TRBJ1-6 . . TRBV30 TGTGCCTGGAGTGTAAAGGGGATCCCGTATAATTCACCCCTCCACTTT CAWSVKGIPYNSPLHF